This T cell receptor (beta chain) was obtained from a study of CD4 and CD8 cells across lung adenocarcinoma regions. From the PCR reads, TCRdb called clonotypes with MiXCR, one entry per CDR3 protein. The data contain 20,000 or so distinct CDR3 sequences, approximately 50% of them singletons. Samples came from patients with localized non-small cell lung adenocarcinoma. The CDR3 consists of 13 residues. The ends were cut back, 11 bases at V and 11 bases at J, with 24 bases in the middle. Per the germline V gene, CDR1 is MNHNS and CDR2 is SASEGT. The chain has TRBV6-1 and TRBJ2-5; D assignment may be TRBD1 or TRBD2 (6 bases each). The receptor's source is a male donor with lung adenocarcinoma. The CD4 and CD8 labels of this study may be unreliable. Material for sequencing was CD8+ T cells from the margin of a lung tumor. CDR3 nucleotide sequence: TGTGCCGCACTGGGCTCGGGGGCCTACGGGCAGTACTTC. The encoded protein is CAALGSGAYGQYF.